This entry features one T cell receptor beta chain sequence. This entry comes from a study of CD8 T cells in Susac syndrome. The V end was cut by 4 bases, the J end by 7 bases, with 11 bases between. The CDR3 is 13 residues long. Random hexamers were used to reverse transcribe the RNA input (roughly 0.5 to 1 ug). Via MiXCR, TCRdb re-called the immunoSEQ multiplex PCR reads, giving one row per CDR3 protein. The top ten clones hold approximately 0.12% of a sample with about 160,000 distinct CDR3 sequences, roughly 95% of them seen once. The chain carries TRBV12-3 or TRBV12-4 and TRBJ1-5; possible D gene TRBD1, 5 bases. Sequences were obtained from CD4+ T cells from PBMCs. This receptor was identified in a human donor with Susac syndrome. CDR3 bases: TGTGCCAGCAGTTATGGGGCAGGGCAGCCCCAGCATTTT. Protein product: CASSYGAGQPQHF.